A single TCR beta chain is shown here with its context. Antigen: not known. The V end lost 4 bases, the J end lost 2 bases, and 12 bases lay between the germline ends. The CDR3 has 15 residues. CDR1 and CDR2 (germline): SGHTA, FQGNSA. The sample belongs to a study of T cell responses to AZD1222 COVID-19 vaccine. Study outcomes and limitations: Close to half of spike-specific TCRs reportedly recognize unmutated variant regions. Donors skewed white British and female; clonal diversity was possibly underestimated. None of the repertoires were sampled until the peak T cell response had passed.

Repertoires were generated with immunoSEQ multiplex PCR, while TCRdb's copy carries only in-frame clones and drops some. Of approximately 110,000 clones in the sample, approximately 88% were seen once. Here the sequenced sample was peripheral blood, taken on day 0 of AZD1222 vaccination. The sequence derives from an adult in good health. This rearrangement joins TRBV7-2 to TRBJ1-5; D gene uncertain. The CDR3 sequence is CASSSKADGNQPQHF. CDR3 nucleotide sequence: TGTGCCAGCAGCTCGAAAGCGGACGGCAATCAGCCCCAGCATTTT.